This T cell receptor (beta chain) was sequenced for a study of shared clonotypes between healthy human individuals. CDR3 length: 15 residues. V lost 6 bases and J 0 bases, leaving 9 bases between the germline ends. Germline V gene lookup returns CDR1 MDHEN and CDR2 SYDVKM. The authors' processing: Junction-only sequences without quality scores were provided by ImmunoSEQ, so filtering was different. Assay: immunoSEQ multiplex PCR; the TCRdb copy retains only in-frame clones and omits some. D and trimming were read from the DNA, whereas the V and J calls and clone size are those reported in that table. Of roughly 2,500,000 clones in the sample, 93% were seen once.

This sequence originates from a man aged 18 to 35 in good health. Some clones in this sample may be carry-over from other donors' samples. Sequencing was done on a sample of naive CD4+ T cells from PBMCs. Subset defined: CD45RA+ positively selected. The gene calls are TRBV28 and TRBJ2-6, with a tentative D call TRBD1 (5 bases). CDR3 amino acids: CASRTQGSGANVLTF. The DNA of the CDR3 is TGTGCCAGCAGAACCCAGGGCTCTGGGGCCAACGTCCTGACTTTC.